Listed here is a single TCR beta chain. The antigen this receptor binds is unknown. No much larger clonotype is one base removed from it; base qualities were not supplied. The CDR3 numbers 15 residues from cysteine through phenylalanine. Only CDR3 DNA remains: 45 bases, in frame from the first base. V gives up 1 base and J gives up 4 bases, and the segment between their germline ends measures 13 bases. CDR1 and CDR2, per the germline V gene, are SGHVS and FQNEAQ. This entry is derived from a study of CD8 T cells in Susac syndrome (dated by TCRdb to between 2018 and 2021). Study-level background: The study used repertoire sequencing to test whether antigen drove CD8+ T cell activation and differentiation in Susac syndrome. Clonality of the CD8+ T cell repertoire was compared between more than 9 healthy donors, approximately 14 Susac syndrome patients and roughly 15 multiple sclerosis patients. General findings and caveats noted by the study authors: The number of individuals in the TCR sequencing and HLA analysis was acknowledged as relatively small.

RNA was extracted with the RNeasy kit and 0.5 to 1 ug was reverse transcribed using random hexamers. TCR beta CDR3 regions were amplified with the immunoSEQ multiplex PCR assay covering 54 Vbeta and 13 Jbeta segments. PCR amplification bias was corrected by using a synthetic template baseline for primer optimization and computational correction. The study's own analysis went as follows. Only productive sequences were kept, with reads annotated to V, D and J genes according to IMGT and analyzed in immunoSEQ Analyzer. Clonality was calculated as one minus the Shannon entropy normalized by log2 of the number of productive unique sequences. For each patient and control, public and private clones were evaluated among the 100 most prevalent clones. A clone was defined as Susac-specific if it was absent from the healthy and MS cohorts, from some 1,100 published viral clones and from other ImmuneACCESS disease sequences. TCRdb trimmed public reads at Q25 via fastp, called clones via MiXCR and kept in-frame beta chains. Here each entry gathers all rows of one CDR3 protein and keeps the most common genes and DNA. The V and J calls follow TCRdb's processing rather than the paper's. This sample gives 150,000 to 200,000 distinct CDR3 sequences in total; 85% to 95% of them show up just once. Around 0.15% of the sample lies in the top ten.

Peripheral blood CD8+ and CD4+ T cells from healthy donors, Susac syndrome patients and multiple sclerosis patients were profiled using high-throughput TCR beta sequencing. The multiple sclerosis controls were treatment-naive patients who had stable or active relapsing-remitting disease and met the revised McDonald criteria. Bulk CD8+ and CD4+ T cells were purified by magnetic negative isolation, while CD8+ TEMRA cells were enriched using FACS. Blood was drawn into EDTA tubes, processed within 24 hours, and PBMCs were isolated by density gradient centrifugation. PBMCs intended for TCR sequencing were cryopreserved in liquid nitrogen and were subsequently thawed in a 37 degrees C water bath. A purity of at least 90% was achieved for sorted or isolated CD4+, CD8+ and CD8+ TEMRA cells.

In this chain, TRBV7-8 is recombined with TRBJ2-5; no D gene call is confident. This sequence was found in a human donor with multiple sclerosis. The sample was CD8+ T cells from PBMCs. The DNA reads TGTGCCAGCAGCTTAGTTGGTGGGAACATAGAGACCCAGTACTTC. This is translated as CASSLVGGNIETQYF.